The 15 T cell receptor beta chains presented below share a single source sample, sequenced in a study of beta chain features in type 1 diabetes. No antigen has been assigned to these receptors. General study points: The study found moderately but significantly shorter TCRB CDR3s in all four CD4+ subsets of Type 1 diabetes patients.

The isolated RNA, all of it, was reverse transcribed, so expressed TCRB transcripts were what got sequenced. Here immunoSEQ multiplex PCR was the method, and the copy in TCRdb shows in-frame clones only, minus some. The sample holds over 650,000 clones; 11% to 15% are singletons and the top ten take 0.03% to 0.04%. The sample consisted of naive CD4+ T cells from blood. These receptors originate from a man between 18 and 29 years old with type 1 diabetes.

This chain joins TRBV5-1 and TRBJ2-3; maybe TRBD1 (5 bases). The CDR3 length is 14 residues. The germline V and J ends were trimmed by 6 bases and 0 bases, with 11 bases remaining between them. Germline CDR1 reads SGHRS; CDR2 reads YFSETQ. CDR3 residues: CASKWQGSTDTQYF. The CDR3 DNA sequence: TGCGCCAGCAAGTGGCAGGGTAGCACAGATACGCAGTATTTT.

The chain links TRBV7-6 to TRBJ2-1, with no clear D. V lost 1 base, J lost 2 bases, and 9 bases lay in between. The germline V gene has CDR1 SGHVS and CDR2 FNYEAQ. The CDR3 extends over 15 amino acids. The CDR3 DNA reads as TGTGCCAGCAGCTTAGATTACGGGCCCTACAATGAGCAGTTCTTC. Amino acids: CASSLDYGPYNEQFF.

This clone came up a few times. The chain couples TRBV30 to TRBJ2-2; D gene unclear. The CDR3 is 14 amino acids. V lost 4 bases and J lost 2, with 11 bases in between. Germline V gene lookup returns CDR1 GTSNPN and CDR2 SVGIG (reference sequence). CDR3 nucleotides: TGTGCCTGGAAGGAACAGCCAAACACCGGGGAGCTGTTTTTT. It is translated as CAWKEQPNTGELFF. The entire variable domain, with the rest obtained from reference TRBV30 and TRBJ2-2, is as follows: SQTIHQWPATLVQPVGSPLSLECTVEGTSNPNLYWYRQAAGRGLQLLFYSVGIGQISSEVPQNLSASRPQDRQFILSSKKLLLSDSGFYLCAWKEQPNTGELFFGEGSRLTVL.

The V gene is TRBV10-3, the J gene TRBJ1-1, with 8 bases aligning to TRBD1. The CDR3 is made up of 13 amino acids. The V segment lost 7 bases and the J segment 7 bases; nucleotides outside the gene matches: 8. From germline, CDR1 is ENHRY and CDR2 SYGVKD. CDR3 sequence (DNA): TGTGCCATCACTTCGACAGGGGTAAATGAAGCTTTCTTT. It translates to CAITSTGVNEAFF.

The chain uses TRBV9 and TRBJ2-7; D unclear. CDR3 length: 14 amino acids. Germline V gives CDR1 SGDLS, CDR2 YYNGEE. With 1 base removed from V and 4 bases from J, the gap between germline ends came to 12 bases. CDR3 in DNA: TGTGCCAGCAGCGTAAACAGCCGGATTTACGAGCAGTACTTC. Translated: CASSVNSRIYEQYF.

This clone has just a few counts. This chain uses TRBV6-5 with TRBJ2-7, with TRBD1 matching 8 bases. The CDR3 runs to 14 residues. CDR1 MNHEY and CDR2 SVGAGI come from the germline V gene. The junction had 5 bases not matched to a gene; V was cut back by 7 bases and J by 0 bases. As DNA, the CDR3 is TGTGCCAGCAAGATGGGACAGGTCTCCTACGAGCAGTACTTC. Protein: CASKMGQVSYEQYF.

J is TRBJ1-5 and V is TRBV5-1; D possibly corresponds to TRBD1 (5 bases). This CDR3 is built from 14 residues. The V gene lost 4 bases and the J gene lost 2 bases, with 10 bases spanning the gap. The germline V gene encodes CDR1 SGHRS and CDR2 YFSETQ. Here the CDR3 DNA reads TGCGCCAGCAGCGGGGGAGAGGGCAATCAGCCCCAGCATTTT. It specifies CASSGGEGNQPQHF. The whole variable domain, remainder taken from reference TRBV5-1 and TRBJ1-5, is KAGVTQTPRYLIKTRGQQVTLSCSPISGHRSVSWYQQTPGQGLQFLFEYFSETQRNKGNFPGRFSGRQFSNSRSEMNVSTLELGDSALYLCASSGGEGNQPQHFGDGTRLSIL.

V usage is TRBV6-1 and J usage is TRBJ1-2, with 7 bases identical to TRBD1. The CDR3 runs to 13 residues. Germline trimming cut 3 bases from V and 8 bases from J; bases unmatched to any gene: 6. The germline gives CDR1 MNHNS, CDR2 SASEGT. CDR3 region: CASSDLTGSGYTF. CDR3 DNA sequence: TGTGCCAGCAGTGATCTGACAGGGTCGGGCTACACCTTC.

The CDR3 region has the DNA TGTGCCAGCAGTTACTCGGGACAGGGGTTCTACGAGCAGTACTTC. As protein: CASSYSGQGFYEQYF. This chain links TRBV6-6 with TRBJ2-7; TRBD1 agrees at 10 bases. There are 15 residues in the CDR3. V shed 0 bases, J shed 3 bases, and the junction held 2 bases outside the gene matches. Per germline, CDR1 MNHNY and CDR2 SVGAGI (reference sequence).

In its sample, this clone was seen once. The V call is TRBV13, the J call TRBJ2-7; D unresolved. V was pared by 2 bases and J by 0 bases, with 8 bases between. Germline V lookup: CDR1 PRHDT, CDR2 FYEKMQ (reference sequence). This CDR3 comprises 14 residues. CDR3 bases: TGTGCCAGCAGCTTAAAACAGAGCTCCTACGAGCAGTACTTC. It specifies CASSLKQSSYEQYF.

V usage is TRBV6-5 and J usage is TRBJ1-2; D perhaps matches TRBD1 (5 bases). Trimming took 5 bases from V and 6 from J, leaving 16 bases between them. The CDR3 runs to 14 residues. From germline, CDR1 is MNHEY and CDR2 SVGAGI. CDR3 residues: CASSRGPPLDGYTF. The CDR3 DNA reads as TGTGCCAGCAGTAGGGGCCCCCCGTTGGATGGCTACACCTTC.

This clone was seen only a few times. The chain carries TRBV10-3 and TRBJ1-6, with 9 bases lining up with TRBD1. This CDR3 has 14 amino acids. Per germline, CDR1 ENHRY and CDR2 SYGVKD. The junction had 2 bases not matched to a gene; V was cut back by 2 bases and J by 9 bases. CDR3 sequence: CAISEGQGLSPLHF. DNA of the CDR3: TGTGCCATCAGTGAGGGACAGGGGCTTTCACCCCTCCACTTT.

This clone was recorded a few times. V gene TRBV11-2 combines with J gene TRBJ2-7; D gene ambiguous. The germline CDR1 and CDR2 sequences are SGHAT and FQNNGV. The CDR3 is 16 amino acids. Trimming stripped 4 bases from V and 2 bases from J, with 18 bases between. CDR3 protein: CASSSVGISAPYEQYF. The CDR3 DNA is TGTGCCAGCAGCTCGGTGGGGATTTCGGCCCCCTACGAGCAGTACTTC.

This clone occurred a few times. V and J are TRBV5-1 and TRBJ2-1; D assignment may be TRBD1 or TRBD2 (6 bases each). V was pared by 0 bases and J by 0 bases, with 13 bases between. The CDR3 length is 17 residues. Germline V CDR1 and CDR2: SGHRS, YFSETQ. CDR3 in amino acids: CASSLDPGASSYNEQFF. The CDR3 DNA follows: TGCGCCAGCAGCTTGGATCCGGGGGCGAGCTCCTACAATGAGCAGTTCTTC.

This sequence joins TRBV6-1 and TRBJ1-5; D gene ambiguous. V lost 2 bases and J 5 bases, leaving 7 bases between the germline ends. CDR1 is MNHNS and CDR2 is SASEGT in the germline V gene. The CDR3 has 13 amino acids. CDR3 residues: CASSEIRDQPQHF. DNA of the CDR3: TGTGCCAGCAGTGAAATAAGGGATCAGCCCCAGCATTTT.